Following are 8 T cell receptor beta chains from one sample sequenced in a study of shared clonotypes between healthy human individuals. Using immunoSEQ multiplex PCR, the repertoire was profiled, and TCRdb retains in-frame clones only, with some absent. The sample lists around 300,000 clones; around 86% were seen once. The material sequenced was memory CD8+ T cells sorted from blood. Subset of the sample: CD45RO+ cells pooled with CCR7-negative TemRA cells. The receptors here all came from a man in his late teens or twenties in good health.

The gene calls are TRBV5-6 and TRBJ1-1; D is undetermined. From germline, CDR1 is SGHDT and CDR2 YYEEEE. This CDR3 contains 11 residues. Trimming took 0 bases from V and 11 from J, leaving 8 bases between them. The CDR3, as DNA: TGTGCCAGCAGCTTGGCAGGCGGCGCTTTCTTT. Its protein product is CASSLAGGAFF. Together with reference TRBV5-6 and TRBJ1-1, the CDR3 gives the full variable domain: DAGVTQSPTHLIKTRGQQVTLRCSPKSGHDTVSWYQQALGQGPQFIFQYYEEEERQRGNFPDRFSGHQFPNYSSELNVNALLLGDSALYLCASSLAGGAFFGQGTRLTVV.

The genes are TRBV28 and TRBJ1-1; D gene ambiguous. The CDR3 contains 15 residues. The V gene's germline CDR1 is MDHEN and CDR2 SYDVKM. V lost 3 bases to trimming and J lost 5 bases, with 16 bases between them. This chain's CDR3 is CASSLVAWAITEAFF. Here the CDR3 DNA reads TGTGCCAGCAGTTTGGTAGCATGGGCGATAACTGAAGCTTTCTTT.

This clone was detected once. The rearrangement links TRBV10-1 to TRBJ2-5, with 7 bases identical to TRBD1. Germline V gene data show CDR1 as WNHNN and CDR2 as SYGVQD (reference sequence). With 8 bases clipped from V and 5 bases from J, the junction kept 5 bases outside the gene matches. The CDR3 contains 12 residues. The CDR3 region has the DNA TGCGCCAGCTCGGACAGGTCGGAGACCCAGTACTTC. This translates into CASSDRSETQYF.

This chain's CDR3 is CTSSQGQVGNQPQHF. DNA of the CDR3: TGCACCAGCAGCCAGGGACAGGTAGGCAATCAGCCCCAGCATTTT. V is TRBV1 and J is TRBJ1-5; TRBD1 was called by the table and not checked on the DNA. TRBV1 is reported as a pseudogene. The CDR3 extends over 15 amino acids.

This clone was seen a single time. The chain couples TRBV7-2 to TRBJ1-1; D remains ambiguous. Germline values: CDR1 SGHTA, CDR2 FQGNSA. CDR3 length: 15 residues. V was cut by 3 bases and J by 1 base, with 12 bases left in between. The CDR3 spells CASSFLVQGNTEAFF. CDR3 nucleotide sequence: TGTGCCAGCAGCTTTTTAGTGCAAGGGAACACTGAAGCTTTCTTT.

CDR3 region: CSVETGTAYEQYF. CDR3 DNA sequence: TGCAGCGTTGAAACCGGGACAGCCTACGAGCAGTACTTC. The J gene is TRBJ2-7, the V gene TRBV29-1, with 7 bases that match TRBD1. This CDR3 has 13 residues. From germline, CDR1 is SQVTM and CDR2 ANQGSEA. V gave up 2 bases and J gave up 2 bases; unmatched junction bases: 3.

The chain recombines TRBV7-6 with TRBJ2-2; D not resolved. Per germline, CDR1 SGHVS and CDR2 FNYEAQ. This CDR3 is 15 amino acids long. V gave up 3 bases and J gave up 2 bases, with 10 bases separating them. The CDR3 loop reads CASSFASGNTGELFF. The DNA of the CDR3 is TGTGCCAGCAGCTTTGCTTCAGGAAACACCGGGGAGCTGTTTTTT.

The CDR3 reads CASRGLGGTEAFF. CDR3 sequence (DNA): TGTGCCAGCAGGGGCCTCGGGGGCACTGAAGCTTTCTTT. The chain is built from TRBV27 and TRBJ1-1, with D maybe TRBD1 (5 bases). The CDR3 has 13 residues. Germline assignment: CDR1 MNHEY and CDR2 SMNVEV (reference sequence). Trimming shortened V by 6 bases and J by 4 bases, and 12 bases separated the two germline ends.